This is a list of T cell receptor beta chains from one sample in a study of blood T cell repertoires in COVID-19. This table comes from immunoSEQ multiplex PCR, and its TCRdb copy is limited to in-frame clones, with some not included. Of fewer than 400,000 clones listed, approximately 81% are singletons. Sequences were obtained from peripheral blood. The receptors come from a woman between 18 and 30 years old with acute or convalescent COVID-19. Both conserved end residues are part of each CDR3. The D gene is left open where the match is weak. Clone size is stated in some rows and not others, as once, few, many or a class when expanded.

clone_size | j_call | d_call | v_call | cdr3_aa | cdr3_nt
. | TRBJ2-1 | TRBD2 | TRBV7-9 | CASSPQGGLANNEQFF | TGTGCCAGCAGCCCTCAGGGGGGACTAGCGAACAATGAGCAGTTCTTC
. | TRBJ1-2 | . | TRBV6-5 | CASIGRGSALGYTF | TGTGCCAGCATCGGTCGGGGATCGGCTCTAGGCTACACCTTC
once | TRBJ2-5 | . | TRBV27 | CASSFNIQETQYF | TGTGCCAGCAGTTTTAATATACAAGAGACCCAGTACTTC
. | TRBJ1-1 | . | TRBV18 | CASSIMKEGTEAFF | TGTGCCAGCTCAATTATGAAGGAGGGCACTGAAGCTTTCTTT
. | TRBJ1-2 | . | TRBV7-3 | CASSSDRQYGYTF | TGTGCCAGCAGCTCCGACCGACAATATGGCTACACCTTC
. | TRBJ1-3 | TRBD1 | TRBV9 | CASSAKGASGNTIYF | TGTGCCAGCAGCGCCAAGGGGGCCTCTGGAAACACCATATATTTT
. | TRBJ1-1 | TRBD1 | TRBV7-8 | CASSLDRGPAFF | TGTGCCAGCAGTCTCGACAGGGGACCAGCTTTCTTT
. | TRBJ2-1 | . | TRBV7-9 | CASSSAGGYGEQFF | TGTGCCAGCAGCTCCGCAGGAGGCTATGGTGAGCAGTTCTTC
. | TRBJ1-6 | . | TRBV19 | CASKIAGNNSPLHF | TGTGCCAGTAAAATCGCAGGGAATAATTCACCCCTCCACTTT
few | TRBJ1-1 | TRBD1 | TRBV5-1 | CASSLDVTGGAFF | TGCGCCAGCAGCTTGGATGTAACAGGGGGAGCTTTCTTT
. | TRBJ2-5 | TRBD1 | TRBV28 | CASGSVGTGGSETQYF | TGTGCCAGCGGCTCGGTTGGGACAGGGGGATCAGAGACCCAGTACTTC
. | TRBJ2-7 | TRBD2 | TRBV2 | CASSELAELEYEQYF | TGTGCCAGCAGTGAACTAGCGGAACTGGAATACGAGCAGTACTTC
. | TRBJ1-1 | TRBD1 | TRBV15 | CATSRDRGTVPEAFF | TGTGCCACCAGCAGAGATCGTGGGACAGTCCCTGAAGCTTTCTTT
. | TRBJ1-1 | . | TRBV19 | CASSTLGGGNTEAFF | TGTGCCAGTAGTACACTCGGCGGGGGCAACACTGAAGCTTTCTTT
. | TRBJ2-5 | . | TRBV27 | CASIWGETQYF | TGTGCCAGCATCTGGGGCGAGACCCAGTACTTC
many | TRBJ2-4 | . | TRBV3-1/TRBV3-2 | CASSQTRPGVKNIQYF | TGTGCCAGCAGCCAAACTCGACCAGGGGTCAAAAACATTCAGTACTTC
. | TRBJ1-2 | . | TRBV2 | CASSDRGDNYGYTF | TGTGCCAGCAGTGACAGGGGCGATAACTATGGCTACACCTTC
. | TRBJ1-6 | TRBD1 | TRBV18 | CASSPESGQGDSPLHF | TGTGCCAGCTCACCCGAATCTGGACAGGGGGATTCACCCCTCCACTTT
. | TRBJ2-3 | . | TRBV2 | CASNLYRDADTQYF | TGTGCCAGCAACCTTTACAGGGACGCAGATACGCAGTATTTT
. | TRBJ1-6 | . | TRBV3-1/TRBV3-2 | CASSRLENSPLHF | TGTGCCAGCAGCCGACTGGAAAATTCACCCCTCCACTTT
. | TRBJ1-1 | . | TRBV28 | CASSWANTEAFF | TGTGCCAGCAGTTGGGCGAACACTGAAGCTTTCTTT
. | TRBJ1-2 | . | TRBV29-1 | CSTTNFGGGYTF | TGCAGCACCACGAACTTCGGGGGTGGCTACACCTTC
. | TRBJ2-1 | TRBD1 | TRBV19 | CASSIAGQGYEQFF | TGTGCCAGTAGTATTGCGGGACAGGGGTACGAGCAGTTCTTC
. | TRBJ2-1 | . | TRBV6-6 | CASSPLNRAGQFF | TGTGCCAGCAGTCCCCTCAACAGGGCAGGGCAGTTCTTC
. | TRBJ1-6 | TRBD1 | TRBV6-5 | CATPMEDRRNSPLHF | TGTGCCACCCCAATGGAGGACAGGCGTAATTCACCCCTCCACTTT
. | TRBJ2-7 | TRBD1 | TRBV2 | CASSASGQGSYEQYF | TGTGCCAGCAGTGCATCGGGACAGGGGTCCTACGAGCAGTACTTC
. | TRBJ2-4 | . | TRBV9 | CASSVGGAGNIQYF | TGTGCCAGCAGCGTAGGTGGGGCTGGAAACATTCAGTACTTC
. | TRBJ1-2 | . | TRBV18 | CASSPLTGEGKYGYTF | TGTGCCAGCTCACCGCTTACCGGGGAGGGAAAATATGGCTACACCTTC
. | TRBJ1-1 | . | TRBV2 | CASSEALRVAEAFF | TGTGCCAGCAGTGAAGCGCTTCGGGTAGCTGAAGCTTTCTTT
. | TRBJ2-7 | TRBD2 | TRBV4-1 | CASSQEGGTSNYEQYF | TGCGCCAGCAGCCAAGAGGGAGGGACTAGCAATTACGAGCAGTACTTC
. | TRBJ1-6 | TRBD1 | TRBV7-2 | CASSLDRGHSPLHF | TGTGCCAGCAGCTTAGACAGGGGCCATTCACCCCTCCACTTT
. | TRBJ2-7 | . | TRBV3-1/TRBV3-2 | CASSSSDFYEQYF | TGTGCCAGCAGCTCCTCGGACTTCTACGAGCAGTACTTC
few | TRBJ2-1 | . | TRBV21-1 | CARLPTGRIHNEQFF | TGTGCCAGGCTACCAACAGGGAGAATCCACAATGAGCAGTTCTTC
. | TRBJ2-3 | . | TRBV12-3/TRBV12-4 | CASTPPSTDTQYF | TGTGCCAGCACCCCCCCTAGCACAGATACGCAGTATTTT
. | TRBJ1-4 | . | TRBV24-1 | CATLSIRGSNEKLFF | TGTGCCACCCTTTCAATCCGAGGGAGTAATGAAAAACTGTTTTTT
. | TRBJ1-2 | . | TRBV28 | CASSPPRVTPLYGYTF | TGTGCCAGCAGTCCACCCAGGGTTACCCCTCTCTATGGCTACACCTTC
. | TRBJ1-2 | . | TRBV11-2 | CASSPLNYGYTF | TGTGCCAGCAGCCCTCTTAACTATGGCTACACCTTC
. | TRBJ1-5 | . | TRBV10-1 | CASSSSGVRNQPQHF | TGCGCCAGCAGCTCCTCAGGGGTGCGGAATCAGCCCCAGCATTTT
. | TRBJ1-4 | TRBD1 | TRBV2 | CASGTGVGEKLFF | TGTGCCAGCGGAACAGGGGTAGGGGAAAAACTGTTTTTT
. | TRBJ2-2 | TRBD1 | TRBV24-1 | CATSDLRGRTGELFF | TGTGCCACCAGTGACCTCAGGGGGCGCACCGGGGAGCTGTTTTTT
once | TRBJ1-4 | . | TRBV28 | CASTPRPNEKLFF | TGTGCCAGCACCCCTCGTCCTAATGAAAAACTGTTTTTT
. | TRBJ1-2 | . | TRBV30 | CAWNNRVGGYTF | TGTGCCTGGAACAACAGGGTAGGAGGCTACACCTTC
. | TRBJ1-4 | . | TRBV24-1 | CATGTGGDDEKLFF | TGTGCCACCGGAACGGGGGGGGATGATGAAAAACTGTTTTTT
once | TRBJ1-2 | . | TRBV25-1 | CASSPGSYGYTF | TGTGCCAGCAGCCCGGGGAGCTATGGCTACACCTTC
. | TRBJ1-2 | TRBD1 | TRBV28 | CASRPGQYGYTF | TGTGCCAGCAGACCGGGACAGTATGGCTACACCTTC
. | TRBJ1-3 | . | TRBV2 | CASLGSSGNTIYF | TGTGCCAGCCTAGGCAGCTCTGGAAACACCATATATTTT
few | TRBJ2-3 | TRBD2 | TRBV6-1 | CASSVNIAGGADTQYF | TGTGCCAGCAGTGTAAACATAGCGGGAGGGGCAGATACGCAGTATTTT